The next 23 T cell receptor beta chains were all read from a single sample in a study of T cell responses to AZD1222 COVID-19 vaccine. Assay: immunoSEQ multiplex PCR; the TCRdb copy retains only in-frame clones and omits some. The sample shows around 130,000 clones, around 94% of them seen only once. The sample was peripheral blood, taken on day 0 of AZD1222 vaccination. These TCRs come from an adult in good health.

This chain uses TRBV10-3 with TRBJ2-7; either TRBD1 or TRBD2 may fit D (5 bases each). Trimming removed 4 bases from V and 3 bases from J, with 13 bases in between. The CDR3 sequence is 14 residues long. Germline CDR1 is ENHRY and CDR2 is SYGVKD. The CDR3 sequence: CAISGPGGGYEQYF. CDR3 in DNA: TGTGCCATCAGTGGCCCCGGTGGGGGCTACGAGCAGTACTTC.

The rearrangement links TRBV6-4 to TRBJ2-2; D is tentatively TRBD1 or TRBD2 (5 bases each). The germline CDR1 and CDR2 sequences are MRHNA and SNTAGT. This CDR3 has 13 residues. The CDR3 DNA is TGTGCTAGCCAGAGGGGGAACACCGGGGAGCTGTTTTTT. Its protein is CASQRGNTGELFF.

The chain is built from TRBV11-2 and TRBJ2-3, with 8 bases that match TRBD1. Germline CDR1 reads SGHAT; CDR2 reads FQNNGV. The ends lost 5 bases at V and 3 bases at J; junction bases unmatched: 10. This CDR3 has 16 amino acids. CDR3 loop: CASSRTGSSRTDTQYF. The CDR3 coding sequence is TGTGCCAGCAGCAGGACAGGGTCGTCGAGGACAGATACGCAGTATTTT.

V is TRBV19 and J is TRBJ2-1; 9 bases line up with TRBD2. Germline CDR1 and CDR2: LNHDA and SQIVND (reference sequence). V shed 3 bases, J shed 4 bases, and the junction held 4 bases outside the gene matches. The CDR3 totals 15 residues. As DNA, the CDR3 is TGTGCCAGTAGTATCGGGACTAGCCTGTACAATGAGCAGTTCTTC. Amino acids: CASSIGTSLYNEQFF.

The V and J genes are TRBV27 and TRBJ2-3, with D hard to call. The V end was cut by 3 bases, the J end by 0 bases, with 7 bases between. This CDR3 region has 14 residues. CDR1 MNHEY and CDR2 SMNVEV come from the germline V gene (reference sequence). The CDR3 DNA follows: TGTGCCAGCAGTTTGCAGACTAGCACAGATACGCAGTATTTT. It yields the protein CASSLQTSTDTQYF.

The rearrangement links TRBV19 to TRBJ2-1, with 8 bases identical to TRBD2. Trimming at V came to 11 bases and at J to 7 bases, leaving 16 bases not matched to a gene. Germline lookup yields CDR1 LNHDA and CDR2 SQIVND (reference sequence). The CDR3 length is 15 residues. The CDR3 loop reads CAARPAGGRGNEQFF. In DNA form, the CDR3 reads TGTGCCGCACGTCCGGCGGGGGGCCGGGGGAATGAGCAGTTCTTC. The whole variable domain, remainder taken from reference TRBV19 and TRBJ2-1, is DGGITQSPKYLFRKEGQNVTLSCEQNLNHDAMYWYRQDPGQGLRLIYYSQIVNDFQKGDIAEGYSVSREKKESFPLTVTSAQKNPTAFYLCAARPAGGRGNEQFFGPGTRLTVL.

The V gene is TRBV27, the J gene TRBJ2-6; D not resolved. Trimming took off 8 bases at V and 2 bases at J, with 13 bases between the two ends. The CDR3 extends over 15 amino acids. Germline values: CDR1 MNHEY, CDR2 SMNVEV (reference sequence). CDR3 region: CASSSGLAGANVLTF. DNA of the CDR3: TGTGCCAGCTCCTCCGGTTTGGCTGGGGCCAACGTCCTGACTTTC.

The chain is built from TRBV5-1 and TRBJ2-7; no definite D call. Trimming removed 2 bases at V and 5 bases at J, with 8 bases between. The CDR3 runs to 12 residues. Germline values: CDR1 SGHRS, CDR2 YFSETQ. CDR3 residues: CASSLKGNEQYF. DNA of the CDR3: TGCGCCAGCAGCTTAAAAGGGAACGAGCAGTACTTC.

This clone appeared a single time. The CDR3 nucleotides are TGTGCCAGCAGCCAACCTCCTCCGGGACAGGGTCTCTATGGCTACACCTTC. Translation gives CASSQPPPGQGLYGYTF. The chain carries TRBV3-1 (or the pseudogene TRBV3-2) and TRBJ1-2, with 9 bases fitting TRBD1. V gave up 2 bases and J gave up 4 bases; unmatched junction bases: 11. CDR1 LGHDT and CDR2 YNNKEL come from the germline V gene (reference sequence). The CDR3 runs 17 residues.

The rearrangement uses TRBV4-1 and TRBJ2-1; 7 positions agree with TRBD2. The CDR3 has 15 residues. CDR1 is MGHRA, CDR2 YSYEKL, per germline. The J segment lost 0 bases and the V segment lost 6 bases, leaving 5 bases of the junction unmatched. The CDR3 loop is CASRTSWSSYNEQFF. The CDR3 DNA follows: TGCGCCAGCAGGACTAGCTGGAGCTCCTACAATGAGCAGTTCTTC.

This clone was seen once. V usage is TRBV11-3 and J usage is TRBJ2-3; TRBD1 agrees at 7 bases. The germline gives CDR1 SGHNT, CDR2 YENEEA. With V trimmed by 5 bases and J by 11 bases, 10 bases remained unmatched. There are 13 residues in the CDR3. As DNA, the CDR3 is TGTGCCAGCAGCCGCGAAAGGGACAGCCTGCAGTATTTT. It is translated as CASSRERDSLQYF.

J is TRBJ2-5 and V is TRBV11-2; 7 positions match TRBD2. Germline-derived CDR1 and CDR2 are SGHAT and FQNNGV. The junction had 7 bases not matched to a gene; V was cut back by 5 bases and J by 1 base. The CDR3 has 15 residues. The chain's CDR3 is CASSLWASGQETQYF. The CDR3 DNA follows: TGTGCCAGCAGCCTATGGGCTAGCGGCCAAGAGACCCAGTACTTC.

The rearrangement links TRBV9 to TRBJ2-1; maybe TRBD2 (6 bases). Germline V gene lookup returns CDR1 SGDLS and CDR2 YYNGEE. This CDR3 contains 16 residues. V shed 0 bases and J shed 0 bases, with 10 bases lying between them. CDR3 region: CASSVGLASSYNEQFF. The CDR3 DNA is TGTGCCAGCAGCGTAGGCCTAGCGAGCTCCTACAATGAGCAGTTCTTC.

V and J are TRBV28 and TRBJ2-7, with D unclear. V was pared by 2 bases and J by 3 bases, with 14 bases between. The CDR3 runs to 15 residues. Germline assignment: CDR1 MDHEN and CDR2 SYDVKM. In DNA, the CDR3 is TGTGCCAGCAGTTTAGAATTCGGTTCTGGCTACGAGCAGTACTTC. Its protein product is CASSLEFGSGYEQYF.

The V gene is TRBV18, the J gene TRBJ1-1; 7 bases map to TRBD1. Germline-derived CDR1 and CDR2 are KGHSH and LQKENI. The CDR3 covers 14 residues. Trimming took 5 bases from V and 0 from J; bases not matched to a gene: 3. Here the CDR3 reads CASSGQEMNTEAFF. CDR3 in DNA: TGTGCCAGCTCAGGACAGGAGATGAACACTGAAGCTTTCTTT. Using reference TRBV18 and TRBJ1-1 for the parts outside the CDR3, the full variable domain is NAGVMQNPRHLVRRRGQEARLRCSPMKGHSHVYWYRQLPEEGLKFMVYLQKENIIDESGMPKERFSAEFPKEGPSILRIQQVVRGDSAAYFCASSGQEMNTEAFFGQGTRLTVV.

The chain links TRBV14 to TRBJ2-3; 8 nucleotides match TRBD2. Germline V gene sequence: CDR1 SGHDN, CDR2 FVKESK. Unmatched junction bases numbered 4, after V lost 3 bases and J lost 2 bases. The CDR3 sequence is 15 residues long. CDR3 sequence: CASSQTSATTDTQYF. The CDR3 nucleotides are TGTGCCAGCAGCCAGACTAGCGCCACCACAGATACGCAGTATTTT.

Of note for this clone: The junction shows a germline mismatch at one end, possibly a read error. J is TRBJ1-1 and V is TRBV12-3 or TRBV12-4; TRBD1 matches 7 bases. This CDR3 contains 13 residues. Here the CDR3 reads CATSTGDGTEAFF. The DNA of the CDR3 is TGTGCCACCAGTACAGGGGATGGCACTGAAGCTTTCTTT.

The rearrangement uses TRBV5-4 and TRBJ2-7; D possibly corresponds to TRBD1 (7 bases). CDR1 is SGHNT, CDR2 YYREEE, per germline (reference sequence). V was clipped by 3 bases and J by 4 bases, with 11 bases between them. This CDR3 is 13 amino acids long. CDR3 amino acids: CASSSQGGYEQYF. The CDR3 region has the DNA TGTGCCAGCAGCTCCCAGGGGGGATACGAGCAGTACTTC.

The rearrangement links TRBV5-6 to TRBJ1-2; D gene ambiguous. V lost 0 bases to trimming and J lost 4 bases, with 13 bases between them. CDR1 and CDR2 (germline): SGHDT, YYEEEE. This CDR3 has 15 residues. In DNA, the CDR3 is TGTGCCAGCAGCTTGGATGTGGGCGGACCCTATGGCTACACCTTC. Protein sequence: CASSLDVGGPYGYTF.

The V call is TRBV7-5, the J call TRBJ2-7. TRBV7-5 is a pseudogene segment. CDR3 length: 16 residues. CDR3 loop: CVRSLLRGDRVYEQYF. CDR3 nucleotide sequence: TGTGTCAGAAGCCTGCTGAGGGGTGACCGGGTCTACGAGCAGTACTTC.

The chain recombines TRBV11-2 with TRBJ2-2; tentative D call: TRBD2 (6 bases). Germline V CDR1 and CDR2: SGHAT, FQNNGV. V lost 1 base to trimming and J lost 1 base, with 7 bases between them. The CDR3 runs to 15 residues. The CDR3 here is CASSLAEGNTGELFF. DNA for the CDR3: TGTGCCAGCAGCTTAGCGGAGGGGAACACCGGGGAGCTGTTTTTT.

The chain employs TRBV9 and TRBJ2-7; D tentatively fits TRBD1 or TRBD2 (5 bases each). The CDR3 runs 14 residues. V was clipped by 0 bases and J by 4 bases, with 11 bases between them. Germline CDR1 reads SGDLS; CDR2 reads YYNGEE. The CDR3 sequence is CASSVDGTTYEQYF. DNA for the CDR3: TGTGCCAGCAGCGTAGACGGGACGACTTACGAGCAGTACTTC. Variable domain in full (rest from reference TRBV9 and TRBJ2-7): DSGVTQTPKHLITATGQRVTLRCSPRSGDLSVYWYQQSLDQGLQFLIQYYNGEERAKGNILERFSAQQFPDLHSELNLSSLELGDSALYFCASSVDGTTYEQYFGPGTRLTVT.

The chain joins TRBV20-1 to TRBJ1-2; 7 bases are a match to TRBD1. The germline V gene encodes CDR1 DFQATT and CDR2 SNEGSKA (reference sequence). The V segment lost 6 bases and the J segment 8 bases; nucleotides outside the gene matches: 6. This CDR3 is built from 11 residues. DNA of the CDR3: TGCAGTGCAAACACAGGGGTCGGCTACACCTTC. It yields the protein CSANTGVGYTF.